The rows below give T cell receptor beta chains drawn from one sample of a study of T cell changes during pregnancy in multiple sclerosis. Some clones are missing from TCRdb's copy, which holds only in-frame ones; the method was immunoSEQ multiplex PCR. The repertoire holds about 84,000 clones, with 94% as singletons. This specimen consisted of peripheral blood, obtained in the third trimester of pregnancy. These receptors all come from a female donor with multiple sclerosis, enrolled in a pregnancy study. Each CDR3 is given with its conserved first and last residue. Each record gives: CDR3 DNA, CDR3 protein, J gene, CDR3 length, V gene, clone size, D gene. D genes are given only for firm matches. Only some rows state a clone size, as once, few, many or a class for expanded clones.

DNA: TGTGCCAGCAGCCTACAGGGAGGGGGTGATGGCTACACCTTC
CDR3: CASSLQGGGDGYTF
J: TRBJ1-2
length: 14
V: TRBV7-2
size: .
D: .

DNA: TGCAGTGCTCTAATGAACACTGAAGCTTTCTTT
CDR3: CSALMNTEAFF
J: TRBJ1-1
length: 11
V: TRBV20-1
size: .
D: .

DNA: TGTGCCAGCAGTTACGAAGGGAGTCGGGATTATGGCTACACCTTC
CDR3: CASSYEGSRDYGYTF
J: TRBJ1-2
length: 15
V: TRBV6-6
size: .
D: .

DNA: TGTGCCAGCAGCGAGACAGGGCTGGGGGAAAAACTGTTTTTT
CDR3: CASSETGLGEKLFF
J: TRBJ1-4
length: 14
V: TRBV2
size: .
D: TRBD1

DNA: TGTGCCAGCAGCCCCCAGGGTAATCAGCCCCAGCATTTT
CDR3: CASSPQGNQPQHF
J: TRBJ1-5
length: 13
V: TRBV7-6
size: .
D: .

DNA: TGTGCCAGCAGTGATCAGTGGAAACTGTTTTTT
CDR3: CASSDQWKLFF
J: TRBJ1-4
length: 11
V: TRBV6-1
size: .
D: .

DNA: TGTGCCAGTAGCCACGTGGGATCGGGGTACTATGGCTACACCTTC
CDR3: CASSHVGSGYYGYTF
J: TRBJ1-2
length: 15
V: TRBV19
size: .
D: .

DNA: TGTGCCAGCAGTGATGGTGGCGGAGGCTACACCTTC
CDR3: CASSDGGGGYTF
J: TRBJ1-2
length: 12
V: TRBV2
size: .
D: .

DNA: TGTGCCAGCAGTCCGGGGGGGCCTACTAATGAAAAACTGTTTTTT
CDR3: CASSPGGPTNEKLFF
J: TRBJ1-4
length: 15
V: TRBV28
size: .
D: .

DNA: TGTGCCAGCAGCTCTTTGACAGGGGCGAACTATGGCTACACCTTC
CDR3: CASSSLTGANYGYTF
J: TRBJ1-2
length: 15
V: TRBV7-8
size: .
D: TRBD1

DNA: TGTGCCAGCAGTCCGCTAGCGGCTAGCACAGATACGCAGTATTTT
CDR3: CASSPLAASTDTQYF
J: TRBJ2-3
length: 15
V: TRBV27
size: .
D: TRBD2

DNA: TGTGCCAGCAGCTATTCAGGGGATTCCTACGAGCAGTACTTC
CDR3: CASSYSGDSYEQYF
J: TRBJ2-7
length: 14
V: TRBV7-2
size: .
D: .

DNA: TGTGCCAGCAGCCGAGCGGGGGGAGGAGATACGCAGTATTTT
CDR3: CASSRAGGGDTQYF
J: TRBJ2-3
length: 14
V: TRBV7-9
size: .
D: TRBD2

DNA: TGTGCCAGCAGCTTTCGAACTAATGAAAAACTGTTTTTT
CDR3: CASSFRTNEKLFF
J: TRBJ1-4
length: 13
V: TRBV5-4
size: few
D: .

DNA: TGTGCCAGCTCACCACGTATCGAGGGGGAGTGGAATGAAAAACTGTTTTTT
CDR3: CASSPRIEGEWNEKLFF
J: TRBJ1-4
length: 17
V: TRBV18
size: .
D: .

DNA: TGTGCCAGTAGTCGGTCCGGGACAGGGGGCGCGGTGAACTCTGGAAACACCATATATTTT
CDR3: CASSRSGTGGAVNSGNTIYF
J: TRBJ1-3
length: 20
V: TRBV19
size: .
D: TRBD1

DNA: TGCAGCGTTGGGACAGGGACCACTGAAGCTTTCTTT
CDR3: CSVGTGTTEAFF
J: TRBJ1-1
length: 12
V: TRBV29-1
size: .
D: TRBD1

DNA: TGTGCCAGCAGTAAGGGACAGGGGTCGTTGGGTCAGCCCCAGCATTTT
CDR3: CASSKGQGSLGQPQHF
J: TRBJ1-5
length: 16
V: TRBV2
size: once
D: TRBD1

DNA: TGTGCCAGCATCGGGGGGTTGATAGCCGGGGAGCTGTTTTTT
CDR3: CASIGGLIAGELFF
J: TRBJ2-2
length: 14
V: TRBV2
size: .
D: TRBD2

DNA: TGTGCAAGTCGCCCACGGACTAGCGCCCACAATGAGCAGTTCTTC
CDR3: CASRPRTSAHNEQFF
J: TRBJ2-1
length: 15
V: TRBV12-2
size: few
D: .

DNA: TGTGCCTGGAGTGCAAGGACAGGGATGGCTCCTTTGGATGGCTACACCTTC
CDR3: CAWSARTGMAPLDGYTF
J: TRBJ1-2
length: 17
V: TRBV30
size: .
D: TRBD1

DNA: TGTGCCAGCACCACGGGGCGGGATGTCTATGGCTACACCTTC
CDR3: CASTTGRDVYGYTF
J: TRBJ1-2
length: 14
V: TRBV5-6
size: .
D: .

DNA: TGTGCCAGCAGCTTAGGATCAGGGGGCAGCTACGAGCAGTACTTC
CDR3: CASSLGSGGSYEQYF
J: TRBJ2-7
length: 15
V: TRBV13
size: .
D: TRBD1

DNA: TGTGCCAGCAGCTTGGGAACTGATGAGCAGTTCTTC
CDR3: CASSLGTDEQFF
J: TRBJ2-1
length: 12
V: TRBV5-4
size: .
D: .

DNA: TGTGCCAGCAGCTTTGACAGGGGGCGTTTTGAAGCTTTCTTT
CDR3: CASSFDRGRFEAFF
J: TRBJ1-1
length: 14
V: TRBV5-6
size: .
D: TRBD1

DNA: TGTGCCAGCAGCCCAGGAGGGAAACGAGGGCCAGAAGCTTTCTTT
CDR3: CASSPGGKRGPEAFF
J: TRBJ1-1
length: 15
V: TRBV5-6
size: .
D: .

DNA: TGTGCCAGCAGCCTCAGGGTTGGCTACACCTTC
CDR3: CASSLRVGYTF
J: TRBJ1-2
length: 11
V: TRBV6-5
size: .
D: .

DNA: TGTGCCAGTAGTCCCCGGGCAGGGCTGGAGACCCAGTACTTC
CDR3: CASSPRAGLETQYF
J: TRBJ2-5
length: 14
V: TRBV19
size: .
D: .

DNA: TGTGCCAGCACCATCCCCGGTTCCGAGCAGTACTTC
CDR3: CASTIPGSEQYF
J: TRBJ2-7
length: 12
V: TRBV5-6
size: .
D: .

DNA: TGTGCCAGCAGCTTTCTGTCCGGCTACACCTTC
CDR3: CASSFLSGYTF
J: TRBJ1-2
length: 11
V: TRBV7-9
size: .
D: .

DNA: TGTGCCAGCTACAGGGGGGGTTTCTATGGCTACACCTTC
CDR3: CASYRGGFYGYTF
J: TRBJ1-2
length: 13
V: TRBV7-9
size: .
D: TRBD1

DNA: TGTGCCAGTGGGGGAGGGACTGAAGCTTTCTTT
CDR3: CASGGGTEAFF
J: TRBJ1-1
length: 11
V: TRBV9
size: few
D: .

DNA: TGTGCCAGCAGTCACCCGGGGGGAAAGTCCTACACCTTC
CDR3: CASSHPGGKSYTF
J: TRBJ1-2
length: 13
V: TRBV6-1
size: .
D: .

DNA: TGTGCCAGCAGTGAACTTGTAACAGGGGGAGTTGGCTACACCTTC
CDR3: CASSELVTGGVGYTF
J: TRBJ1-2
length: 15
V: TRBV6-1
size: .
D: TRBD1

DNA: TGCGCCAGCAGCCAAGCCGGTAGCGGCACAGATACGCAGTATTTT
CDR3: CASSQAGSGTDTQYF
J: TRBJ2-3
length: 15
V: TRBV4-1
size: .
D: .

DNA: TGTGCCAGCAGCTTTAGGGGTTCCCTGGTTGAAAAACTGTTTTTT
CDR3: CASSFRGSLVEKLFF
J: TRBJ1-4
length: 15
V: TRBV5-4
size: .
D: .

DNA: TGTGCCAGCAGCTCCCACACCAGGGTTTTCAGCTCCTACGAGCAGTACTTC
CDR3: CASSSHTRVFSSYEQYF
J: TRBJ2-7
length: 17
V: TRBV5-6
size: .
D: .

DNA: TGTGCCAGCAGCGGACCCAGGACAGGGGGCGAATTGGAAAAACTGTTTTTT
CDR3: CASSGPRTGGELEKLFF
J: TRBJ1-4
length: 17
V: TRBV11-2
size: once
D: TRBD1

DNA: TGCAGCGTTGAAGAGACGGGACAGGGGACAGATACGCAGTATTTT
CDR3: CSVEETGQGTDTQYF
J: TRBJ2-3
length: 15
V: TRBV29-1
size: .
D: TRBD1

DNA: TGTGCCAGCAGTTCCGGACTAGCATCTGGGGCCAACGTCCTGACTTTC
CDR3: CASSSGLASGANVLTF
J: TRBJ2-6
length: 16
V: TRBV6-5
size: .
D: TRBD2

DNA: TGTGCCAGCAGCTTCTCGCGGGAGGGAAATTCACCCCTCCACTTT
CDR3: CASSFSREGNSPLHF
J: TRBJ1-6
length: 15
V: TRBV9
size: .
D: .

DNA: TGTGCCAGCAGCCTACTTAGGTCCCAGGAGCCAAGGGGTGAGCAGTTCTTC
CDR3: CASSLLRSQEPRGEQFF
J: TRBJ2-1
length: 17
V: TRBV9
size: .
D: .

DNA: TGCGCCAGCAGCCTCTGGACAGGCCTGAGCGCTGGGGCCAACGTCCTGACTTTC
CDR3: CASSLWTGLSAGANVLTF
J: TRBJ2-6
length: 18
V: TRBV5-1
size: .
D: TRBD1

DNA: TGTGCTAGCAGCCCTCTTATGATAGCCGGGGAGCTGTTTTTT
CDR3: CASSPLMIAGELFF
J: TRBJ2-2
length: 14
V: TRBV7-7
size: .
D: .

DNA: TGTGCCAGCCCTAGACTAGCGGGGGACTCCTACGAGCAGTACTTC
CDR3: CASPRLAGDSYEQYF
J: TRBJ2-7
length: 15
V: TRBV6-1
size: .
D: TRBD2

DNA: TGTGCCAGCAGTCTGACAGGGGGCACTGAAGCTTTCTTT
CDR3: CASSLTGGTEAFF
J: TRBJ1-1
length: 13
V: TRBV7-9
size: .
D: TRBD1

DNA: TGTGCCAGCAGTCTTACAGGGGGAAATCAGCCCCAGCATTTT
CDR3: CASSLTGGNQPQHF
J: TRBJ1-5
length: 14
V: TRBV6-6
size: .
D: TRBD1

DNA: TGTGCCTGGGCTGGGAGGACAGGGGGCTTCAATTCACCCCTCCACTTT
CDR3: CAWAGRTGGFNSPLHF
J: TRBJ1-6
length: 16
V: TRBV30
size: .
D: TRBD1

DNA: TGTGCCAGCAGTGATTTGGCTCTGAACATGAACACTGAAGCTTTCTTT
CDR3: CASSDLALNMNTEAFF
J: TRBJ1-1
length: 16
V: TRBV2
size: .
D: .

DNA: TGTGCCAGCAGCGTAGTAGGAGGGCCCGGGGAGCTGTTTTTT
CDR3: CASSVVGGPGELFF
J: TRBJ2-2
length: 14
V: TRBV9
size: .
D: .

DNA: TGTGCCAGCAGCGTAGATAGGGGGCTGGGCACTGAAGCTTTCTTT
CDR3: CASSVDRGLGTEAFF
J: TRBJ1-1
length: 15
V: TRBV9
size: .
D: TRBD1

DNA: TGTGCCAGCAGACCTAGCAAAACAGATACGCAGTATTTT
CDR3: CASRPSKTDTQYF
J: TRBJ2-3
length: 13
V: TRBV2
size: .
D: .

DNA: TGCAGCGTTGGACAGGTAGTCAACACCGGGGAGCTGTTTTTT
CDR3: CSVGQVVNTGELFF
J: TRBJ2-2
length: 14
V: TRBV29-1
size: .
D: .

DNA: TGTGCCAGTCGCCCACAGGGGGCCGGAGAGACCCAGTACTTC
CDR3: CASRPQGAGETQYF
J: TRBJ2-5
length: 14
V: TRBV7-6
size: once
D: TRBD1

DNA: TGCGCCAGCAGTGAGAGAAGCGGGGGGGCCTCAGATACGCAGTATTTT
CDR3: CASSERSGGASDTQYF
J: TRBJ2-3
length: 16
V: TRBV10-2
size: .
D: TRBD2

DNA: TGTGCCAGCAGCTTGGTGGGGAGGGACTATGGCTACACCTTC
CDR3: CASSLVGRDYGYTF
J: TRBJ1-2
length: 14
V: TRBV5-4
size: .
D: .

DNA: TGCGCCAGCAGCTTTGACGGGGGGCGATCGAATGAGCAGTTCTTC
CDR3: CASSFDGGRSNEQFF
J: TRBJ2-1
length: 15
V: TRBV5-1
size: few
D: .

DNA: TGTGCCAGCAGCTTTATGACAGACGGAAACACCATATATTTT
CDR3: CASSFMTDGNTIYF
J: TRBJ1-3
length: 14
V: TRBV5-6
size: .
D: .

DNA: TGTGCCAGCAGTTTACTGGGGACAGGGACCACCGGGGAGCTGTTTTTT
CDR3: CASSLLGTGTTGELFF
J: TRBJ2-2
length: 16
V: TRBV6-5
size: .
D: TRBD1

DNA: TGTGCCAGCCGACAGGGAGAAAGGGAAAAACTGTTTTTT
CDR3: CASRQGEREKLFF
J: TRBJ1-4
length: 13
V: TRBV2
size: .
D: TRBD1